Following are 29 T cell receptor beta chains from one sample sequenced in a study of shared clonotypes between healthy human individuals. The method was immunoSEQ multiplex PCR; TCRdb's version includes in-frame clones alone and lacks a portion of them. The table records some 690,000 clones, less than 95% of them present only once. Sequencing was carried out using memory CD8+ T cells from PBMCs. Subset given: CD45RO+ cells pooled with CCR7-negative TemRA cells. These receptors were taken from a man younger than 35 in good health. Some clones in this sample may be carry-over from other donors' samples.

The V call is TRBV27, the J call TRBJ1-1, with 10 bases matching TRBD1. J was trimmed by 4 bases and V by 5 bases; bases with no gene match: 10. CDR1 and CDR2 from the germline V gene are MNHEY and SMNVEV (reference sequence). The CDR3 sequence is 16 residues long. CDR3 sequence: CASSPIWTGGSTEAFF. The DNA of the CDR3 is TGTGCCAGCAGTCCCATATGGACAGGGGGTAGCACTGAAGCTTTCTTT.

The chain joins TRBV7-9 to TRBJ2-2; D ambiguous. V was pared by 5 bases and J by 11 bases, with 9 bases between. This CDR3 contains 11 residues. CDR1 and CDR2 (germline): SEHNR, FQNEAQ (reference sequence). The CDR3 sequence: CASSPMGELFF. DNA of the CDR3: TGTGCCAGCAGCCCCATGGGCGAGCTGTTTTTT.

V usage is TRBV9 and J usage is TRBJ2-7; TRBD2 matches 10 bases. Germline V CDR1 and CDR2: SGDLS, YYNGEE. The CDR3 covers 17 residues. Unmatched junction bases numbered 8, after V lost 0 bases and J lost 2 bases. Here the CDR3 DNA reads TGTGCCAGCAGCGTAGGGGTAGCGGGAGGAAAAACCTACGAGCAGTACTTC. Encoded protein: CASSVGVAGGKTYEQYF.

A remark on this clone: Other DNA sequences from this sample encode an identical CDR3 as well. The chain recombines TRBV28 with TRBJ1-4; D ambiguous. CDR3 size: 14 residues. CDR1 is MDHEN and CDR2 is SYDVKM in the germline V gene. Trimming removed 2 bases from V and 2 bases from J, with 6 bases in between. The CDR3 coding sequence is TGTGCCAGCAGTTTACGGGCGACTAATGAAAAACTGTTTTTT. The encoded protein is CASSLRATNEKLFF. Based on the CDR3 plus reference TRBV28 and TRBJ1-4, the full variable domain is DVKVTQSSRYLVKRTGEKVFLECVQDMDHENMFWYRQDPGLGLRLIYFSYDVKMKEKGDIPEGYSVSREKKERFSLILESASTNQTSMYLCASSLRATNEKLFFGSGTQLSVL.

This rearrangement joins TRBV6-5 to TRBJ2-1, with D possibly matching TRBD1 (5 bases). V was shortened by 2 bases and J by 6 bases, with 14 bases between the two germline ends. The length of the CDR3 is 15 residues. CDR1 and CDR2 (germline): MNHEY, SVGAGI. CDR3 protein: CASSYQGGVSNEQFF. DNA of the CDR3: TGTGCCAGCAGTTACCAGGGTGGGGTTTCCAATGAGCAGTTCTTC.

This clone has more than one count but fewer than ten. The chain carries TRBV9 and TRBJ2-5; D might be TRBD2 (6 bases). The CDR3 is 18 amino acids. Germline assignment: CDR1 SGDLS and CDR2 YYNGEE. V lost 0 bases and J lost 2, with 20 bases in between. CDR3 bases: TGTGCCAGCAGCGTAGCGGTTGTTGAGGAGGGAGCGCAAGAGACCCAGTACTTC. Translation: CASSVAVVEEGAQETQYF.

The chain couples TRBV6-1 to TRBJ1-5; D is undetermined. The CDR3 totals 15 residues. V was clipped by 2 bases and J by 4 bases, with 12 bases between them. The germline V gene encodes CDR1 MNHNS and CDR2 SASEGT. The CDR3 DNA is TGTGCCAGCAGTGAATTTGCTCCCGGGAATCAGCCCCAGCATTTT. This encodes CASSEFAPGNQPQHF.

With regard to this clone: The same CDR3 is also encoded by other DNA sequences in this sample. The chain is built from TRBV29-1 and TRBJ1-1; D may be TRBD1 (5 bases). This CDR3 contains 12 residues. The V end was cut by 4 bases, the J end by 1 base, with 7 bases between. Germline V gene data show CDR1 as SQVTM and CDR2 as ANQGSEA. The CDR3 DNA is TGCAGCGTTGTGAGGGGGAACACTGAAGCTTTCTTT. The encoded protein is CSVVRGNTEAFF.

Worth noting for this clone: Other DNA sequences in this sample translate to the same CDR3. The V call is TRBV5-4, the J call TRBJ1-1; D remains unclear. Between the trimmed V and J ends, which lost 2 bases and 5 bases, there was a span of 4 bases. This CDR3 has 11 amino acids. Germline CDR1 and CDR2: SGHNT and YYREEE (reference sequence). The CDR3 loop reads CASSLGTEAFF. The CDR3 nucleotides are TGTGCCAGCAGCTTAGGGACTGAAGCTTTCTTT. The whole variable domain, remainder taken from reference TRBV5-4 and TRBJ1-1, is ETGVTQSPTHLIKTRGQQVTLRCSSQSGHNTVSWYQQALGQGPQFIFQYYREEENGRGNFPPRFSGLQFPNYSSELNVNALELDDSALYLCASSLGTEAFFGQGTRLTVV.

The V call is TRBV6-6, the J call TRBJ2-2; 8 bases map to TRBD1. Unmatched junction bases numbered 8, after V lost 9 bases and J lost 5 bases. The CDR3 consists of 14 residues. Germline V gene sequence: CDR1 MNHNY, CDR2 SVGAGI (reference sequence). CDR3 sequence: CASGGQESTGELFF. The DNA of the CDR3 is TGTGCCAGTGGGGGACAGGAGAGTACCGGGGAGCTGTTTTTT.

The count of this clone is one. The chain has TRBV7-3 and TRBJ2-2; 9 bases line up with TRBD2. The trim removed 1 base at V and 0 bases at J, leaving 0 bases unmatched. Looked up from germline, CDR1 is SGHTA and CDR2 is FQGTGA. The CDR3 is made up of 16 amino acids. In nucleotides, the CDR3 is TGTGCCAGCAGCTTAATAGCGGGAGCGAACACCGGGGAGCTGTTTTTT. It is translated as CASSLIAGANTGELFF.

The chain employs TRBV19 and TRBJ2-7, with TRBD1 as a possible D gene (7 bases). The germline V and J ends were trimmed by 1 base and 5 bases, with 15 bases remaining between them. Germline assignment: CDR1 LNHDA and CDR2 SQIVND (reference sequence). This CDR3 contains 15 residues. CDR3 in DNA: TGTGCCAGTAGTATAGTGCCAGGGGGACTCCACGAGCAGTACTTC. Translation gives CASSIVPGGLHEQYF.

The chain carries TRBV28 and TRBJ2-7; D is unclear. Germline CDR1 reads MDHEN; CDR2 reads SYDVKM. The CDR3 sequence is 16 residues long. V was pared by 3 bases and J by 1 base, with 16 bases between. This chain's CDR3 is CASSFDFRVMSYEQYF. The DNA for the CDR3 is TGTGCCAGCAGTTTCGATTTTCGTGTAATGTCCTACGAGCAGTACTTC. Full variable domain (rest looked up from reference TRBV28 and TRBJ2-7): DVKVTQSSRYLVKRTGEKVFLECVQDMDHENMFWYRQDPGLGLRLIYFSYDVKMKEKGDIPEGYSVSREKKERFSLILESASTNQTSMYLCASSFDFRVMSYEQYFGPGTRLTVT.

The chain is built from TRBV7-8 and TRBJ2-5; no reliable D call. This CDR3 has 16 residues. The germline gives CDR1 SGHVS, CDR2 FQNEAQ. V was cut by 1 base and J by 1 base, with 13 bases left in between. The CDR3 region is CASSLGFLLPQETQYF. Written as DNA, the CDR3 is TGTGCCAGCAGCTTAGGGTTCCTACTCCCCCAAGAGACCCAGTACTTC.

This chain joins TRBV2 and TRBJ2-7, with no clear D. Trimming shortened V by 3 bases and J by 5 bases, and 17 bases separated the two germline ends. In germline, CDR1 is SNHLY, CDR2 FYNNEI. CDR3 length equals 15 residues. CDR3 protein: CASSDGRASDDEQYF. DNA of the CDR3: TGTGCCAGCAGTGATGGAAGGGCTTCCGACGACGAGCAGTACTTC.

This chain joins TRBV28 and TRBJ2-1; D is uncertain. The V gene lost 2 bases and the J gene lost 8 bases, with 19 bases spanning the gap. There are 16 residues in the CDR3. Germline assignment: CDR1 MDHEN and CDR2 SYDVKM. CDR3 nucleotide sequence: TGTGCCAGCAGTTTACGATATAACTGGCCCGTCGATGAGCAGTTCTTC. Residues: CASSLRYNWPVDEQFF.

There are many counts of this clone. The rearrangement uses TRBV5-1 and TRBJ1-1, with 7 bases aligning to TRBD1. J gave up 1 base and V 4 bases, and 10 bases lay outside the gene matches. The CDR3 consists of 16 residues. Looked up from germline, CDR1 is SGHRS and CDR2 is YFSETQ. The CDR3 nucleotides read TGCGCCAGCAGCCAAGACAGGGCCCGAGCGAACACTGAAGCTTTCTTT. This gives the protein CASSQDRARANTEAFF.

The chain carries TRBV19 and TRBJ2-1; D possibly corresponds to TRBD1 (6 bases). V was shortened by 9 bases and J by 2 bases, with 14 bases between the two germline ends. The CDR3 sequence is 14 residues long. CDR1 and CDR2 from the germline V gene are LNHDA and SQIVND (reference sequence). CDR3 region: CASSDRPAYNEQFF. The CDR3 DNA follows: TGTGCCAGCAGTGACAGGCCTGCCTACAATGAGCAGTTCTTC.

This chain joins TRBV6-6 and TRBJ2-7; perhaps TRBD2 as D (5 bases). The CDR3 consists of 15 residues. V was cut by 0 bases and J by 7 bases, with 16 bases left in between. Germline V gene data show CDR1 as MNHNY and CDR2 as SVGAGI (reference sequence). CDR3 in DNA: TGTGCCAGCAGTTACTCGAAGGCAGGTACTAGTGAGCAGTACTTC. Its protein is CASSYSKAGTSEQYF.

V is TRBV28 and J is TRBJ2-5, with D uncertain. Per germline, CDR1 MDHEN and CDR2 SYDVKM. Between the trimmed V and J ends, which lost 4 bases and 0 bases, there was a span of 3 bases. This CDR3 has 12 residues. CDR3 residues: CASSSYQETQYF. The DNA for the CDR3 is TGTGCCAGCAGTTCTTACCAAGAGACCCAGTACTTC.

This chain links TRBV6-6 with TRBJ2-4; tentative D call: TRBD1 (7 bases). This CDR3 region has 16 residues. V shed 4 bases and J shed 0 bases, with 13 bases lying between them. Per germline, CDR1 MNHNY and CDR2 SVGAGI (reference sequence). CDR3 nucleotide sequence: TGTGCCAGCAGTTCCGCGGGACAGTCAGCCAAAAACATTCAGTACTTC. Translating it yields CASSSAGQSAKNIQYF.

The sample holds one count of this clone. The V gene is TRBV29-1, the J gene TRBJ2-7, with 7 nucleotides matching TRBD1. J gave up 7 bases and V 7 bases, and 13 bases lay outside the gene matches. The CDR3 runs to 13 residues. In germline, CDR1 is SQVTM, CDR2 ANQGSEA. DNA for the CDR3: TGCAGCGCCAGGGACAGCACCGGCCTTGAGCAGTACTTC. Its translation is CSARDSTGLEQYF.

V and J are TRBV27 and TRBJ1-2; no clear D. V was trimmed by 2 bases and J by 2 bases, leaving 9 bases between them. Germline CDR1 and CDR2: MNHEY and SMNVEV (reference sequence). The CDR3 length is 14 residues. For the CDR3, the DNA is TGTGCCAGCAGTTTAGACGGAGTCAACTATGGCTACACCTTC. It codes for CASSLDGVNYGYTF.

The chain joins TRBV28 to TRBJ2-4, with 9 bases that match TRBD2. V was clipped by 9 bases and J by 0 bases; unmatched bases: 21. Looked up from germline, CDR1 is MDHEN and CDR2 is SYDVKM. The CDR3 consists of 20 residues. In DNA form, the CDR3 reads TGTGCCAGTACTTCCGGGACTAGCATTTGGGGTGACTTAGCCAAAAACATTCAGTACTTC. Translating it yields CASTSGTSIWGDLAKNIQYF.

J is TRBJ2-7 and V is TRBV7-9; D is uncertain. Germline lookup yields CDR1 SEHNR and CDR2 FQNEAQ (reference sequence). With 5 bases removed from V and 0 bases from J, the gap between germline ends came to 8 bases. This CDR3 spans 13 amino acids. The CDR3 spells CASSPFSSYEQYF. CDR3 bases: TGTGCCAGCAGCCCCTTCTCCTCCTACGAGCAGTACTTC.

The CDR3 loop is CASRADGTVSYEQYF. As DNA, the CDR3 is TGTGCCAGCAGAGCTGACGGGACAGTTTCCTACGAGCAGTACTTC. The chain couples TRBV27 to TRBJ2-7; 7 bases align to TRBD1. Trimming removed 6 bases from V and 1 base from J; junction bases left unmatched: 9. The CDR3 extends over 15 amino acids. Looked up from germline, CDR1 is MNHEY and CDR2 is SMNVEV (reference sequence).

The chain links TRBV29-1 to TRBJ2-1; D ambiguous. The CDR3 is 14 residues long. Germline V gene data show CDR1 as SQVTM and CDR2 as ANQGSEA. Trimming shortened V by 4 bases and J by 3 bases, and 13 bases separated the two germline ends. CDR3 loop: CSVVGQVNYNEQFF. CDR3 nucleotide sequence: TGCAGCGTTGTCGGGCAGGTCAACTACAATGAGCAGTTCTTC.

V usage is TRBV19 and J usage is TRBJ2-1, with TRBD2 matching over 7 bases. After removal of 5 bases from V and 0 bases from J, the junction contained 4 bases not matched to a gene. This CDR3 comprises 15 residues. In germline, CDR1 is LNHDA, CDR2 SQIVND (reference sequence). CDR3 in DNA: TGTGCCAGTAGTCCCGGGAGGAGCTCCTACAATGAGCAGTTCTTC. It encodes CASSPGRSSYNEQFF.

The gene calls are TRBV27 and TRBJ1-5, with 7 bases matching TRBD1. This CDR3 has 15 amino acids. Germline trimming cut 5 bases from V and 7 bases from J; bases unmatched to any gene: 11. Germline V CDR1 and CDR2: MNHEY, SMNVEV (reference sequence). The CDR3: CASSVTRQGVQPQHF. CDR3 sequence (DNA): TGTGCCAGCAGTGTTACTAGACAGGGCGTCCAGCCCCAGCATTTT.